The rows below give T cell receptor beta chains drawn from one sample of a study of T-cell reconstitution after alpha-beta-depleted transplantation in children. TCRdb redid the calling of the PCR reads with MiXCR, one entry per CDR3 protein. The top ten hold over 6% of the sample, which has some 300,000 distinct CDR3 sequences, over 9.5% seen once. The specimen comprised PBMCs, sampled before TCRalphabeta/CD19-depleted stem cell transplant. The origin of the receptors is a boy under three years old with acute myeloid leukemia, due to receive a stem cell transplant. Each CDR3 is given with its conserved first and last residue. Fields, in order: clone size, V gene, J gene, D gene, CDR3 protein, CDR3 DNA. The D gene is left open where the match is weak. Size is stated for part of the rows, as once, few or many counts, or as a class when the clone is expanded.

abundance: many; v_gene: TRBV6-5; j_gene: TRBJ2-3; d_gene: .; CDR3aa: CASSYRLTRDRTDTQYF; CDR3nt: TGTGCCAGCAGTTACCGCCTGACTAGAGATCGCACAGATACGCAGTATTTT
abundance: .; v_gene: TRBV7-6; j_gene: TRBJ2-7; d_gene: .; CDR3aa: CASSLGRDGAYEQYF; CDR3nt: TGTGCCAGCAGCTTAGGCCGGGACGGTGCCTACGAGCAGTACTTC
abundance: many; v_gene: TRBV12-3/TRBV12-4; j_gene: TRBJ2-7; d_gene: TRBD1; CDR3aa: CASSPWTGDREQYF; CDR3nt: TGTGCCAGCAGTCCCTGGACAGGGGATAGGGAGCAGTACTTC
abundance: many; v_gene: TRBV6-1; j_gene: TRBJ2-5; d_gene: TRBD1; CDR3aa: CASGDSGTGEETQYF; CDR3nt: TGTGCCAGCGGAGACTCCGGGACAGGGGAAGAGACCCAGTACTTC
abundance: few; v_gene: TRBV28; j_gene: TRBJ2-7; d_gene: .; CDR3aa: CASSLVGGGQYF; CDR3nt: TGTGCCAGCAGTTTAGTGGGAGGGGGGCAGTACTTC
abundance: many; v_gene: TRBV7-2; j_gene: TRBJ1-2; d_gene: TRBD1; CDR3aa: CASIRTGATYGYTF; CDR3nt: TGTGCCAGCATCAGGACAGGGGCGACCTATGGCTACACCTTC
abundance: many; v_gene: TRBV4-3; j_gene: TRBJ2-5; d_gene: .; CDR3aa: CASSQGRVRTGPQETQYF; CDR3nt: TGCGCCAGCAGCCAAGGCAGGGTTCGGACTGGCCCCCAAGAGACCCAGTACTTC
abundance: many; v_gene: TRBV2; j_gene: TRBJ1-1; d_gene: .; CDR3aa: CASSGHGQMNTEAFF; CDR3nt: TGTGCCAGCAGTGGACATGGACAAATGAACACTGAAGCTTTCTTT
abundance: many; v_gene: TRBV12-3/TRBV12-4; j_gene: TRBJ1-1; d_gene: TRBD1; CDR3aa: CASRPTLGTGHTEAFF; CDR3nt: TGTGCCAGCAGACCTACGCTCGGGACAGGGCACACTGAAGCTTTCTTT
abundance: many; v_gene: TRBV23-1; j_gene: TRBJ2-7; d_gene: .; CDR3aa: CASSGGSAYEQYF; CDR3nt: TGCGCCAGCAGTGGGGGATCCGCCTACGAGCAGTACTTC
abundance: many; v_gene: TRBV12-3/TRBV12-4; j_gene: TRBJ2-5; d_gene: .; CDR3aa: CASSFVGGAQETQYF; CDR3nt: TGTGCCAGCAGTTTTGTCGGGGGAGCCCAAGAGACCCAGTACTTC
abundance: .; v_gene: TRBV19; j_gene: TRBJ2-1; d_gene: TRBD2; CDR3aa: CASSWTRMGEQFF; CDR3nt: TGTGCCAGTAGTTGGACTAGGATGGGTGAGCAGTTCTTC
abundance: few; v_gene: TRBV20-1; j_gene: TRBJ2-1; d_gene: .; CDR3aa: CSARGRGRPYNEQFF; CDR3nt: TGCAGTGCTAGAGGCCGGGGACGGCCGTACAATGAGCAGTTCTTC
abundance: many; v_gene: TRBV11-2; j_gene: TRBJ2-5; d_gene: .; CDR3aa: CASSFFIGLEETQYF; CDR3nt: TGTGCCAGCAGCTTTTTTATCGGCCTCGAAGAGACCCAGTACTTC
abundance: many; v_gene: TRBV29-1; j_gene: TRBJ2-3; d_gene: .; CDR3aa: CSVPWFGGTDTQYF; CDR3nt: TGCAGCGTCCCCTGGTTCGGGGGCACAGATACGCAGTATTTT
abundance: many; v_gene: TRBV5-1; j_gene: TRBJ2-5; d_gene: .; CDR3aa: CASSLGTWKIKETQYF; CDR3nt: TGCGCCAGCAGCTTGGGCACATGGAAAATTAAAGAGACCCAGTACTTC
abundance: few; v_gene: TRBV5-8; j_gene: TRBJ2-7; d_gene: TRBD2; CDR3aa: CASTPLAGLSYEQYF; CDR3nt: TGTGCCAGCACCCCTTTAGCGGGACTATCCTACGAGCAGTACTTC
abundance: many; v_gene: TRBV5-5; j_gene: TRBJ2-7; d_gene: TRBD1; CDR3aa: CASSLSGTGQPEQYF; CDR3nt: TGTGCCAGCAGCCTCTCCGGGACAGGGCAGCCCGAGCAGTACTTC
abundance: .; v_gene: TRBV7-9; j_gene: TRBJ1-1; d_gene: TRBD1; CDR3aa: CASSPRDRTEAFF; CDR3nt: TGTGCCAGCAGCCCACGGGACAGGACTGAAGCTTTCTTT
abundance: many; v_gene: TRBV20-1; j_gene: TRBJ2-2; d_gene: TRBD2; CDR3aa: CSAGGTSFPGELFF; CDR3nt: TGCAGTGCTGGCGGGACTAGTTTCCCTGGGGAGCTGTTTTTT
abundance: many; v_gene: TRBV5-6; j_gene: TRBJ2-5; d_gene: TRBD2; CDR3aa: CASSPIAGGETQYF; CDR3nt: TGTGCCAGCAGCCCAATAGCGGGAGGCGAGACCCAGTACTTC
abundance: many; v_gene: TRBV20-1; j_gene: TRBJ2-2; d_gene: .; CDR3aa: CSARDPLANTGELFF; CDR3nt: TGCAGTGCTAGAGATCCCCTAGCGAACACCGGGGAGCTGTTTTTT
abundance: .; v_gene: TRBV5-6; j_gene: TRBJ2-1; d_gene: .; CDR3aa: CASSDPETRTMSSYNEQFF; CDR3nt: TGTGCCAGCAGCGATCCTGAGACTAGGACGATGAGCTCCTACAATGAGCAGTTCTTC
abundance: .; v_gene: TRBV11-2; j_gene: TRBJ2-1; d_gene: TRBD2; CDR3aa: CASRQFGLAGGYNEQFF; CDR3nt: TGTGCCAGCAGACAATTCGGACTAGCGGGGGGGTACAATGAGCAGTTCTTC
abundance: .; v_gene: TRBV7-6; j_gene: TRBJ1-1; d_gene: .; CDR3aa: CASSPGDGEAFF; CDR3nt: TGTGCCAGCAGCCCGGGGGACGGTGAAGCTTTCTTT
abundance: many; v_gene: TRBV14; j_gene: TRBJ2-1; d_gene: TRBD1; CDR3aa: CASSQGNVKTGGFENEQFF; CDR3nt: TGTGCCAGCAGCCAAGGCAATGTTAAGACAGGGGGCTTCGAGAATGAGCAGTTCTTC
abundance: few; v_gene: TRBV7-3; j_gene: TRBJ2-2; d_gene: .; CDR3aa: CASSQDPQNTAELFF; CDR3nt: TGTGCCAGCAGCCAGGACCCCCAGAACACCGCGGAGCTTTTTTTT
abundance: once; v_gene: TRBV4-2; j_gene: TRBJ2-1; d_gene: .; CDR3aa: CASSQGENDRFF; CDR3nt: TGTGCCAGCAGCCAAGGGGAGAACGACAGGTTCTTC
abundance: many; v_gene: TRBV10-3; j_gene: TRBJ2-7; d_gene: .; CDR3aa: CAISGLGYEQYF; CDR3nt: TGTGCCATCAGTGGACTGGGGTACGAGCAGTACTTC
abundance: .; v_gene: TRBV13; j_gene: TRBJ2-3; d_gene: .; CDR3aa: CASSPVTHTDTQYF; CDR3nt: TGTGCCAGCAGCCCCGTAACCCACACAGATACGCAGTATTTT
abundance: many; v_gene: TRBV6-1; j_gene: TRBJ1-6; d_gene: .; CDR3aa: CASSVTGSSYNSPLHF; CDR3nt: TGTGCCAGCAGTGTCACAGGGAGCTCCTATAATTCACCCCTCCACTTT
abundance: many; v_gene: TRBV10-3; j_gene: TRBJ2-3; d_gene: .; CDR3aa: CAISEGISSTDTQYF; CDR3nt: TGTGCCATCAGTGAGGGCATCTCTAGCACAGATACGCAGTATTTT
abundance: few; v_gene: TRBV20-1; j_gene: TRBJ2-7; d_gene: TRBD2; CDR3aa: CSARVFAGGSNEQYF; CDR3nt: TGCAGTGCTAGAGTATTCGCGGGAGGTTCGAACGAGCAGTACTTC
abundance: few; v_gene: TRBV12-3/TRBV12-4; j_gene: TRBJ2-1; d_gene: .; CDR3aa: CASSSGQTYNEQFF; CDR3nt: TGTGCCAGCAGTTCGGGACAAACCTACAATGAGCAGTTCTTC
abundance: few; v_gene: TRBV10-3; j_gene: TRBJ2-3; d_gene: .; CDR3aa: CAISGWGTQYF; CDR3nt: TGTGCCATCAGTGGGTGGGGTACGCAGTATTTT
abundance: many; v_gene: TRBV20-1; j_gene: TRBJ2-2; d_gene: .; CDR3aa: CSARDQTLNTGELFF; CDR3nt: TGCAGTGCTAGAGATCAAACTCTCAACACCGGGGAGCTGTTTTTT
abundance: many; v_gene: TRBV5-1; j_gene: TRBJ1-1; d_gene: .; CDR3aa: CASSKTGGGMNTEAFF; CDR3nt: TGCGCCAGCAGCAAGACAGGTGGAGGCATGAACACTGAAGCTTTCTTT
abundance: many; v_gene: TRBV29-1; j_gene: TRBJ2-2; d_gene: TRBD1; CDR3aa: CSAPRQGANTGELFF; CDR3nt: TGCAGCGCCCCTAGACAGGGGGCGAACACCGGGGAGCTGTTTTTT
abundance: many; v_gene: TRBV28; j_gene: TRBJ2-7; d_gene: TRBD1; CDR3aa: CASSSPYQGAVEWEQYF; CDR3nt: TGTGCCAGCAGCTCTCCTTATCAGGGGGCTGTTGAGTGGGAGCAGTACTTC
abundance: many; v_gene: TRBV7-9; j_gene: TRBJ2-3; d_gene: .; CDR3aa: CASSLVVGDTQYF; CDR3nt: TGTGCCAGCAGCTTAGTGGTGGGAGATACGCAGTATTTT
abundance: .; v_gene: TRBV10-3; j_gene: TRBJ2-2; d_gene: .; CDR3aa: CAIRGALNTGELFF; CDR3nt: TGTGCCATCCGGGGGGCTTTGAACACCGGGGAGCTGTTTTTT
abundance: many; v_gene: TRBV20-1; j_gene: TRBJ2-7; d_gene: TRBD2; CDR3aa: CSARAYERGLYEQYF; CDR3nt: TGCAGTGCTAGAGCATACGAGCGGGGGCTCTACGAGCAGTACTTC
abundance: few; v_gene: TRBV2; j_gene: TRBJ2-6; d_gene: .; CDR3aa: CASSSGTPNVLTF; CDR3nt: TGTGCCAGCAGCTCCGGGACCCCGAACGTCCTGACTTTC
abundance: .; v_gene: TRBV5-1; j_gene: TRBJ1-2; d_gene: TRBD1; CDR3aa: CVSSLDHGTAYGYTF; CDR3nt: TGCGTCAGCAGCTTGGATCACGGGACAGCCTATGGCTACACCTTC
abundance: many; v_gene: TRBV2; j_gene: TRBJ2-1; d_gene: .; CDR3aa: CARGGPRNEQFF; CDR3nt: TGTGCCAGAGGGGGGCCCCGGAATGAGCAGTTCTTC
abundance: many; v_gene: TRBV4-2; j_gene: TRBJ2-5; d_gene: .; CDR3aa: CASSQDLRTQYF; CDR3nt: TGTGCCAGCAGCCAAGATCTCCGCACCCAGTACTTC
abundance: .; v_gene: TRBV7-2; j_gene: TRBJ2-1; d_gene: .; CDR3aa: CASSVELLSYNEQFF; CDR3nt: TGTGCCAGCAGCGTAGAGTTACTCTCCTACAATGAGCAGTTCTTC
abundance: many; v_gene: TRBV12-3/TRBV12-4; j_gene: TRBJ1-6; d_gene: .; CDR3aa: CASSFERADSPLHF; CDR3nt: TGTGCCAGCAGTTTTGAGAGGGCGGATTCACCCCTCCACTTT
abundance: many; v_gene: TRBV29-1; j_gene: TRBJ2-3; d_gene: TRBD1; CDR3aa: CSVGAGGMTDTQYF; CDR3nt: TGCAGCGTGGGAGCAGGGGGCATGACAGATACGCAGTATTTT
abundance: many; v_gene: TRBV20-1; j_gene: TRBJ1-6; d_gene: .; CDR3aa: CSASLAGPGSPLHF; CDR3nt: TGCAGTGCTAGCTTAGCGGGGCCGGGTTCACCCCTCCACTTT
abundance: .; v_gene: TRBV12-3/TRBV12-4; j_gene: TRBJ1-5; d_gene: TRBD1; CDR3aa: CASSLGQGRNNQPQHF; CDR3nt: TGTGCCAGCAGTTTAGGACAGGGGCGGAACAATCAGCCCCAGCATTTT
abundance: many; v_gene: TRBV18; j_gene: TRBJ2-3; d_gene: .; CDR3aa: CASSPGGAGTDTQYF; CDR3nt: TGTGCCAGCTCACCAGGTGGAGCGGGCACAGATACGCAGTATTTT
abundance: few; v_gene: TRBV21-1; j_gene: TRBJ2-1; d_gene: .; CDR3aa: CASKGIRDRSYNEQFF; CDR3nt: TGTGCCAGCAAGGGGATCCGGGACAGGTCCTACAATGAGCAGTTCTTC
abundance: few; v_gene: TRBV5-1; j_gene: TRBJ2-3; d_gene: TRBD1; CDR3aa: CASSLGQGPSNTQYF; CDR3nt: TGCGCCAGCAGCTTGGGACAGGGTCCATCTAATACGCAGTATTTT
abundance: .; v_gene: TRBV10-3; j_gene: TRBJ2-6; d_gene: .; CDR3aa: CAISSLGNVLTF; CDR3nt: TGTGCCATCAGCTCACTTGGCAACGTCCTGACTTTC